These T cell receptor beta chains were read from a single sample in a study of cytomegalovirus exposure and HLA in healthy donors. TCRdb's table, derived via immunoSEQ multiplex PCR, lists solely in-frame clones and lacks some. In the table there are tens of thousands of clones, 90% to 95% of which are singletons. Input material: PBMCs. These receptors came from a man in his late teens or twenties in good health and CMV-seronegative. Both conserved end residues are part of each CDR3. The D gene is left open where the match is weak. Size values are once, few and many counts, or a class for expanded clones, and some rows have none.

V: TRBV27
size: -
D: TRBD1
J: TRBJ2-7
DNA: TGTGCCAGCAGGCCGGGACAGGGGGCGGGCGAGCAGTACTTC
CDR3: CASRPGQGAGEQYF

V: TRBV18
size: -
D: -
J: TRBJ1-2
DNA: TGTGCCAGCTCAACCACGACAGCGACTAACTATGGCTACACCTTC
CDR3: CASSTTTATNYGYTF

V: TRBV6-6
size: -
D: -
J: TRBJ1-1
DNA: TGTGCCAGCAGTTACGAGACGGGGAACACTGAAGCTTTCTTT
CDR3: CASSYETGNTEAFF

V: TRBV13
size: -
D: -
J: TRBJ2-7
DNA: TGTGCCAGCAGCACAGGGATTTACGAGCAGTACTTC
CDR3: CASSTGIYEQYF

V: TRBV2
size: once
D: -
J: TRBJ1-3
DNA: TGTGCCAGCAGTGTGACCGGGACACCGCGCTCTGGAAACACCATATATTTT
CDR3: CASSVTGTPRSGNTIYF

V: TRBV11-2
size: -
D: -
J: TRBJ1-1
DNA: TGTGCCAGCAGCTTAGCGAGGAGTCTGAACACTGAAGCTTTCTTT
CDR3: CASSLARSLNTEAFF

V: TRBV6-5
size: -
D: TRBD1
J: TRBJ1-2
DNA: TGTGCCAGCAGTTCCCGGGACAGGGAATATGGCTACACCTTC
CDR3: CASSSRDREYGYTF

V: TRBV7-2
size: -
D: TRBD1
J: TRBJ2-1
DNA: TGTGCCAGCAGCCTCTACCCCGGGACAGGGACCTACAATGAGCAGTTCTTC
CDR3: CASSLYPGTGTYNEQFF

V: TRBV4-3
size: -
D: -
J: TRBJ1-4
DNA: TGCGCCAGCAGCCAGGAAAAAAGGGGAACTAATGAAAAACTGTTTTTT
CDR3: CASSQEKRGTNEKLFF

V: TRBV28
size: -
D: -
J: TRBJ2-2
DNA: TGTGCCAGCAACCGAGTGGGCCGCACCGGGGAGCTGTTTTTT
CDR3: CASNRVGRTGELFF

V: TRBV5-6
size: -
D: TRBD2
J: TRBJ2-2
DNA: TGTGCCAGCAGCGCTAGCGGGAGGCCCGGGGAGCTGTTTTTT
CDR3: CASSASGRPGELFF

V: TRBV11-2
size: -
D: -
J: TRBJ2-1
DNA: TGTGCCAGCAGCTCCCCCCGCGGTAGCCTTTACAATGAGCAGTTCTTC
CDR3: CASSSPRGSLYNEQFF

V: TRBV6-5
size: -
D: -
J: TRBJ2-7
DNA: TGTGCCAGCAGTTACTCGAGGTACCAGGGTGACGAGCAGTACTTC
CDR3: CASSYSRYQGDEQYF

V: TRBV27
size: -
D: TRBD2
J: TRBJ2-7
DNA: TGTGCCAGCAGTTCCGGACTAGCGTCCCTCGAGCAGTACTTC
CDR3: CASSSGLASLEQYF

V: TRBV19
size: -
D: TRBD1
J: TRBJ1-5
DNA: TGTGCCAGTAGCCGACAGGGACTCGGAGGGTCCCAGCATTTT
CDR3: CASSRQGLGGSQHF

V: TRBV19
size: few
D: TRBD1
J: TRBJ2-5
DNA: TGTGCCAGCGCACCGGGACAGGGACGAGAGACCCAGTACTTC
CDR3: CASAPGQGRETQYF

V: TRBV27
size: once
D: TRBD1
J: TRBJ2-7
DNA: TGTGCCAGCAGTTACCACCAGACAGGGGGCTACGAGCAGTACTTC
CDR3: CASSYHQTGGYEQYF

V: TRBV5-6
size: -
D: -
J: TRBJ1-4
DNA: TGTGCCAGCAGGGGACAACCCGAGCTGTGGAAACTGTTTTTT
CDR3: CASRGQPELWKLFF

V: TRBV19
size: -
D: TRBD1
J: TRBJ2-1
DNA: TGTGCCAGTAGTGTAGGGGGCAGGGGTGAGCAGTTCTTC
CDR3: CASSVGGRGEQFF

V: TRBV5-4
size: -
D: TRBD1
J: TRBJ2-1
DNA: TGTGCCAGCAGCGGAAAAGGGGGGACAGGGTCGGTCAATGAGCAGTTCTTC
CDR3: CASSGKGGTGSVNEQFF

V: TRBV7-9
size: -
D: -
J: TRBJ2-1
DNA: TGTGCCAGCAGCCACAGTACTTTTGCCCTTCGTGATGAGCAGTTCTTC
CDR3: CASSHSTFALRDEQFF

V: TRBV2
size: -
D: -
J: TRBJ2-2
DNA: TGTGCCAGCAGTGTCGGCGGGACCGTCGGGGAGCTGTTTTTT
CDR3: CASSVGGTVGELFF

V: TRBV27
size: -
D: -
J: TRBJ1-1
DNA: TGTGCCAGCAGCCTCGAGGGATTAGGTGAAGCTTTCTTT
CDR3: CASSLEGLGEAFF

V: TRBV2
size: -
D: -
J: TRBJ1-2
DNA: TGTGCCAGCAAGGCGGGAGGGCAGGGCTACACCTTC
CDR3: CASKAGGQGYTF

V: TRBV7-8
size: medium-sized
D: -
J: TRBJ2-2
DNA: TGTGCCAGCAGCCCGATCAGGGGCTGGGACACCGGGGAGCTGTTTTTT
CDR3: CASSPIRGWDTGELFF

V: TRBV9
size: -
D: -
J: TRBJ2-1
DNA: TGTGCCAGCAGCCAGCTGGACAACCCGTACTACAATGAGCAGTTCTTC
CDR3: CASSQLDNPYYNEQFF

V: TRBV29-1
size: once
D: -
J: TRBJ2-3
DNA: TGCAGCGTCACAGGGAACACAGATACGCAGTATTTT
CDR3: CSVTGNTDTQYF

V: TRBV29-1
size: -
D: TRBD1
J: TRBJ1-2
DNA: TGCAGCGCATGGGGACAGGGGAAGAATGGCTACACCTTC
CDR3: CSAWGQGKNGYTF

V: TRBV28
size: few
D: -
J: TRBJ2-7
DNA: TGTGCCAGCAGTCCCCGTTACGAGCAGTACTTC
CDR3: CASSPRYEQYF

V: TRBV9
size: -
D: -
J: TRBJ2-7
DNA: TGTGCCAGCAGCGTAGACCCGGGTAGCTACGAGCAGTACTTC
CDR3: CASSVDPGSYEQYF

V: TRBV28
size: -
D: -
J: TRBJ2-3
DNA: TGTGCCAGCTCCGTGGGCGGGGAGGCAGGTTGGACAGATACGCAGTATTTT
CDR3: CASSVGGEAGWTDTQYF

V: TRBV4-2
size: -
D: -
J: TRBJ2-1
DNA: TGTGCCAGCAGCCAAGTCACAGACGCAAGCTCCTACAATGAGCAGTTCTTC
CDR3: CASSQVTDASSYNEQFF

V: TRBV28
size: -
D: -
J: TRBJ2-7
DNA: TGTGTCATAGAGGCCTCCTACGAGCAGTACTTC
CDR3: CVIEASYEQYF

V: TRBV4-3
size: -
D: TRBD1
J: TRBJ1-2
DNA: TGCGCCAGCAGCCCCCGACAGGGGGCGAGCTATGGCTACACCTTC
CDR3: CASSPRQGASYGYTF

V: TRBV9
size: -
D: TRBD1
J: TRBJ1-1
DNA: TGTGCCAGCAGCGCATCTAGAGACAGGGGGTATGAAGCTTTCTTT
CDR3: CASSASRDRGYEAFF

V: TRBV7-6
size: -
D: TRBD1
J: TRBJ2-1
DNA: TGTGCCAGCAGGGGGACAGAGAGCTCCTACAATGAGCAGTTCTTC
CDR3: CASRGTESSYNEQFF

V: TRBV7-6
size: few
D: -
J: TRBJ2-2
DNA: TGTGCCAGCAGCGAGATGCGGACCGGGGAGCTGTTTTTT
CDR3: CASSEMRTGELFF

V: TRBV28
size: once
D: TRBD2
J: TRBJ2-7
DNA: TGTGCCAGCAGTCCATCTAGCGGGAGCTCCTACGAGCAGTACTTC
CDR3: CASSPSSGSSYEQYF

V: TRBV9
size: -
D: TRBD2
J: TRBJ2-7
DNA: TGTGCCAGCAGCGTAGTCGGTCGGGAGGTAGACGAGCAGTACTTC
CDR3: CASSVVGREVDEQYF

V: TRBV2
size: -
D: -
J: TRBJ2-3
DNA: TGTGCCAGCAGTGAATTGGCGGACTACAGCACAGATACGCAGTATTTT
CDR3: CASSELADYSTDTQYF

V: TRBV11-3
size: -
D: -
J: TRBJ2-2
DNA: TGTGCCAGCAGCTTCGGGGGAGTTGACACCGGGGAGCTGTTTTTT
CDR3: CASSFGGVDTGELFF